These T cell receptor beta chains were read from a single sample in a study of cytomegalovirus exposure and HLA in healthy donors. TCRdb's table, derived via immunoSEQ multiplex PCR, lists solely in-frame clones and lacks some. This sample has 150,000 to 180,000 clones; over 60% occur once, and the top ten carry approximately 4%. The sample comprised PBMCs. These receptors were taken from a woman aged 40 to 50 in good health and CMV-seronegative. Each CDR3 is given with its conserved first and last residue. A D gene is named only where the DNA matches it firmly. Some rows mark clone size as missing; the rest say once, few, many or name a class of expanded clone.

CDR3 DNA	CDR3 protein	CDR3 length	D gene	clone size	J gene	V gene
TGCGCCAGCAGCCTGAGAGGGGGCCGGCAGCCCCAGCATTTT	CASSLRGGRQPQHF	14	TRBD1	-	TRBJ1-5	TRBV5-1
TGTGCCGTTAGACCGGGACAGGGGAGCGGTGAGCAGTTCTTC	CAVRPGQGSGEQFF	14	TRBD1	-	TRBJ2-1	TRBV2
TGTGCCAGCTCACCCAGGGACAGGGTGGAGCTGTTTTTT	CASSPRDRVELFF	13	TRBD1	-	TRBJ2-2	TRBV18
TGTGCCAGCAGTGAAGGGACAGGAGCTTTCTTT	CASSEGTGAFF	11	TRBD1	-	TRBJ1-1	TRBV6-1
TGCGCCAGCAGCTCCCCGGGACAGGGCTCCTACGAGCAGTACTTC	CASSSPGQGSYEQYF	15	TRBD1	-	TRBJ2-7	TRBV5-1
TGTGCCAGCAGCTTAGGACAGTTGAACACTGAAGCTTTCTTT	CASSLGQLNTEAFF	14	-	-	TRBJ1-1	TRBV7-9
TGTGCCAGCAGTGAAACAGGTCCTCAAAACTCTGGAAACACCATATATTTT	CASSETGPQNSGNTIYF	17	-	-	TRBJ1-3	TRBV6-1
TGCGCCAGCAGCCCACTTGCTAGCGGGATAGACAATGAGCAGTTCTTC	CASSPLASGIDNEQFF	16	TRBD2	-	TRBJ2-1	TRBV5-1
TGCAGTGCTAGTGAGCCAAATGAGCAGTTCTTC	CSASEPNEQFF	11	-	-	TRBJ2-1	TRBV20-1
TGTGCCAGCAGCTCCCGGGACAGGGGAACCGGGGAGCTGTTTTTT	CASSSRDRGTGELFF	15	TRBD1	-	TRBJ2-2	TRBV13
TGTGCCAGCAGTCGCGTAGCGGAAAGCTCCTACGAGCAGTACTTC	CASSRVAESSYEQYF	15	-	-	TRBJ2-7	TRBV6-6
TGTGCCAGCAGCCAAGACGGCGGCCAGCCCCAAAATTCACCCCTCCACTTT	CASSQDGGQPQNSPLHF	17	-	-	TRBJ1-6	TRBV4-2
TGTGCCAGCAGCCCAGAGGGACAGGGTGATGGCTACACCTTC	CASSPEGQGDGYTF	14	TRBD1	-	TRBJ1-2	TRBV13
TGTGCCATCAGCCCAGCCTCGGGAAACATTCAGTACTTC	CAISPASGNIQYF	13	-	-	TRBJ2-4	TRBV10-3
TGTGCCAGCAGTTACCAGACACGGCCTAATGAAAAACTGTTTTTT	CASSYQTRPNEKLFF	15	-	-	TRBJ1-4	TRBV6-5
TGTGCCAGCAGCTTTTCACTGGAGGGGCTTGGCTACACCTTC	CASSFSLEGLGYTF	14	-	once	TRBJ1-2	TRBV5-4
TGTGCCAGCAGTTACGGGACTAGCGGGAGTGGGCAGTTCTTC	CASSYGTSGSGQFF	14	TRBD2	-	TRBJ2-1	TRBV6-5
TGCGCCAGCAGCTTAAATCCAGGGAGGACTGAAGCTTTCTTT	CASSLNPGRTEAFF	14	-	-	TRBJ1-1	TRBV5-1
TGTGCCAGCAGCTCCCTTGGGACACCCGGGACTAGCGGGAGGGCCAGGAGGGGCACAGATACGCAGTATTTT	CASSSLGTPGTSGRARRGTDTQYF	24	TRBD2	-	TRBJ2-3	TRBV7-1
TGCGCCAGCAGCTTGGCAACCGCGAGGGAGACCCAGTACTTC	CASSLATARETQYF	14	-	-	TRBJ2-5	TRBV5-1
TGTGCCAGCAGTTACTCGGGACAGTCCTTAAACACTGAAGCTTTCTTT	CASSYSGQSLNTEAFF	16	TRBD1	-	TRBJ1-1	TRBV6-5
TGTGCCATCAGTCCCACCCTCGCGGACAGGGAAGGCGGGGAGCAGTTCTTC	CAISPTLADREGGEQFF	17	TRBD1	once	TRBJ2-1	TRBV10-3
TGTGCCAGCAGTGAGGGGGGGAAAGGATACCCCTATGATGGCTACACCTTC	CASSEGGKGYPYDGYTF	17	-	-	TRBJ1-2	TRBV6-1
TGTGCCAGCAGTGAAAACAGGGACAACACTGAAGCTTTCTTT	CASSENRDNTEAFF	14	-	-	TRBJ1-1	TRBV2
TGCAGCGTTATGGGCAACTATGGCTACACCTTC	CSVMGNYGYTF	11	-	-	TRBJ1-2	TRBV29-1
TGTGCCAGCAGTGACCGGGACTGGTGGGTCCTTACCAATGAGCAGTTCTTC	CASSDRDWWVLTNEQFF	17	-	few	TRBJ2-1	TRBV27
TGCAGCGTGAGGACTAGCGGGACGGGTGAGCAGTACTTC	CSVRTSGTGEQYF	13	TRBD2	-	TRBJ2-7	TRBV29-1
TGTGCCAGCAGTTTCGTTTATGCGTTAGAGACCCAGTACTTC	CASSFVYALETQYF	14	-	-	TRBJ2-5	TRBV6-5
TGTGCCAGCAGTGGCCCCGGGTCTCCTAAAGCTTTCTTT	CASSGPGSPKAFF	13	-	once	TRBJ1-1	TRBV6-5
TGTGCCTGGGTGGACAGGGCCAACTATGGCTACACCTTC	CAWVDRANYGYTF	13	TRBD1	-	TRBJ1-2	TRBV30
TGTGCCAGCAGCGTAGGGCTAGCGGGAGGAAGGCCGTTCTTC	CASSVGLAGGRPFF	14	TRBD2	-	TRBJ2-1	TRBV9
TGTGCCAGCAGACCGGGACAGAACACTGAAGCTTTCTTT	CASRPGQNTEAFF	13	-	-	TRBJ1-1	TRBV6-1
TGCGCCAGCAGCGCAGCACTTGGGGCCCATGGCTACACCTTC	CASSAALGAHGYTF	14	-	-	TRBJ1-2	TRBV5-1
TGCGCCAGCAGCTTTTCCGGGAACACTGAAGCTTTCTTT	CASSFSGNTEAFF	13	-	-	TRBJ1-1	TRBV5-1
TGTGCCAGCAGGCCATCACAGGAAAGCCTCTACGAGCAGTACTTC	CASRPSQESLYEQYF	15	-	few	TRBJ2-7	TRBV6-1
TGCGCCAGCAGTCAATCGCCGCTAGCGGGGAAAAGGGATGAGCAGTTCTTC	CASSQSPLAGKRDEQFF	17	TRBD2	-	TRBJ2-1	TRBV23-1
TGTGCCAGCAGCAAACCCTACCGAGCCAAAAACATTCAGTACTTC	CASSKPYRAKNIQYF	15	-	-	TRBJ2-4	TRBV21-1
TGTGCCACCAAGGACAGCTCCTACGAGCAGTACTTC	CATKDSSYEQYF	12	-	-	TRBJ2-7	TRBV6-1
TGTGCCAGCAGCTCACGGTCAGGGGGAAGGTTTTACGAGCAGTACTTC	CASSSRSGGRFYEQYF	16	TRBD1	-	TRBJ2-7	TRBV5-4
TGTGCCAGCAGCTTAGTCCAGAATTTCGAGCAGTTCTTC	CASSLVQNFEQFF	13	-	-	TRBJ2-1	TRBV7-2
TGTGCCAGCAGTACCCTGAGACAGTCGAACACCGGGGAGCTGTTTTTT	CASSTLRQSNTGELFF	16	-	-	TRBJ2-2	TRBV6-6
TGTGCCAGCAGGACAACAGGGGTTGGCTACACCTTC	CASRTTGVGYTF	12	TRBD1	-	TRBJ1-2	TRBV6-5
TGTGCCAGCAGCCCAACAGATACGCAGTATTTT	CASSPTDTQYF	11	-	-	TRBJ2-3	TRBV6-1
TGCGCCAGCAGCCCCCGGGACAGTCAGACCCGATTGAACACTGAAGCTTTCTTT	CASSPRDSQTRLNTEAFF	18	TRBD1	-	TRBJ1-1	TRBV5-1
TGTGCCAGCAGGACACTAGCGGACCAAGAGACCCAGTACTTC	CASRTLADQETQYF	14	TRBD2	-	TRBJ2-5	TRBV27
TGTGCCAGCAGAAGGGGGGGGACCAACTATGGCTACACCTTC	CASRRGGTNYGYTF	14	-	-	TRBJ1-2	TRBV6-5
TGTGCCAGCATCAAACTAGCGGGAGGAACCGAACTCCACGAGCAGTACTTC	CASIKLAGGTELHEQYF	17	TRBD2	-	TRBJ2-7	TRBV5-6
TGTGCCAGCAGCTTCCTAGCGGGAGGGTACAATGAGCAGTTCTTC	CASSFLAGGYNEQFF	15	TRBD2	few	TRBJ2-1	TRBV11-3
TGTGCCAGCAGCGCCCTGCAGGGGTACGGAAACTATGGCTACACCTTC	CASSALQGYGNYGYTF	16	-	-	TRBJ1-2	TRBV9
TGTGCCAGCAGCTTAAGACAGGACTATGGCTACACCTTC	CASSLRQDYGYTF	13	-	-	TRBJ1-2	TRBV7-2
TGTGCCAGTAGTCTTCTCGGAGCAGGGTCCCCTGAAGCTTTCTTT	CASSLLGAGSPEAFF	15	-	-	TRBJ1-1	TRBV19
TGTGCCAGCAGCCCCGGGGGCGGGGGAGAGACCCAGTACTTC	CASSPGGGGETQYF	14	-	once	TRBJ2-5	TRBV7-2
TGTGCCAGCAGCCTGGGACAGGGGCTTTACGAGCAGTACTTC	CASSLGQGLYEQYF	14	TRBD1	-	TRBJ2-7	TRBV6-5
TGTGCAAGTCGCTTAGCAAAGGGGGGGGATCAGCCCCAGCATTTT	CASRLAKGGDQPQHF	15	-	-	TRBJ1-5	TRBV12-2